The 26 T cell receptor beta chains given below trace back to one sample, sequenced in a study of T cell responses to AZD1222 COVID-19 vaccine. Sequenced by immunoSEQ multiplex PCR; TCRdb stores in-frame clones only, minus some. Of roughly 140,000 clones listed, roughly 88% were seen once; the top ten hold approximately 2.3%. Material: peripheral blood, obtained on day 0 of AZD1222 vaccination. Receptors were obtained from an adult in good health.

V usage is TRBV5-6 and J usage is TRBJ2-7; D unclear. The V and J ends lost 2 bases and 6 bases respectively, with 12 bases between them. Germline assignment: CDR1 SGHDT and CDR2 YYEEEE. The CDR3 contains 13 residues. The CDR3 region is CASSFYSAAEQYF. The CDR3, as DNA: TGTGCCAGCAGCTTTTATTCCGCTGCCGAGCAGTACTTC.

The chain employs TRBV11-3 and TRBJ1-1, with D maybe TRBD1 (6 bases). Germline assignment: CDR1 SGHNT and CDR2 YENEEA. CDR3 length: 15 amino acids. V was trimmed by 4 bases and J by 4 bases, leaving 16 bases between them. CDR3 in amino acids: CASSSDRLWATEAFF. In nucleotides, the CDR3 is TGTGCCAGCAGCTCGGACAGACTTTGGGCCACTGAAGCTTTCTTT.

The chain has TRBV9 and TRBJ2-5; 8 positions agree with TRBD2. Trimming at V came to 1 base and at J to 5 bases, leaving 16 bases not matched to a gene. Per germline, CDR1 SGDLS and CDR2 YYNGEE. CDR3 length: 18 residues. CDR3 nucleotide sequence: TGTGCCAGCAGCGTACGAGCGGGAGTTACCGATTTAGGGGAGACCCAGTACTTC. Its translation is CASSVRAGVTDLGETQYF.

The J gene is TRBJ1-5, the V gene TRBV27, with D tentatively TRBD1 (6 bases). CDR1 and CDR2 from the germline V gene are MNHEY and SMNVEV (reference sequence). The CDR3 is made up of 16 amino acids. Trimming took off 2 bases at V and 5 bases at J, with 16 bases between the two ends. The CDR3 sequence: CASSLRAGTGHQPQHF. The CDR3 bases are TGTGCCAGCAGTTTAAGGGCGGGCACAGGGCATCAGCCCCAGCATTTT.

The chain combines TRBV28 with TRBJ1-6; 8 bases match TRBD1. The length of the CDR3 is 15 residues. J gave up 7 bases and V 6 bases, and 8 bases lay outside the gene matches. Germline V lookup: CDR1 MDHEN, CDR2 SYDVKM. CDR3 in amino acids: CASSFLTGVNSPLHF. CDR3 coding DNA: TGTGCCAGCAGCTTCCTGACAGGGGTGAATTCACCCCTCCACTTT.

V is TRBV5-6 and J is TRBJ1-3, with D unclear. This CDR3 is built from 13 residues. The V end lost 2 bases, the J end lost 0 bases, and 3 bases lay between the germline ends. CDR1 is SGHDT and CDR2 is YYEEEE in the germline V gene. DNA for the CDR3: TGTGCCAGCAGCTTCGGCTCTGGAAACACCATATATTTT. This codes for CASSFGSGNTIYF.

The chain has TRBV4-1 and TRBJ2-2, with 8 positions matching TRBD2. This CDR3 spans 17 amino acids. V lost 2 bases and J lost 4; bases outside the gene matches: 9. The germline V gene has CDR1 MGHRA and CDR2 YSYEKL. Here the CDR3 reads CASSQSVSGGFTGELFF. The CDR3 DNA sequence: TGCGCCAGCAGCCAATCGGTGAGCGGGGGCTTCACCGGGGAGCTGTTTTTT.

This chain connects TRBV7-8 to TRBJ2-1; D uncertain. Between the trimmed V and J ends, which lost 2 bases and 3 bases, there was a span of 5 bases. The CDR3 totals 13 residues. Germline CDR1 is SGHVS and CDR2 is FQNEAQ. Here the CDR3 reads CASSLSLYNEQFF. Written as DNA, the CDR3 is TGTGCCAGCAGCTTATCTCTCTACAATGAGCAGTTCTTC.

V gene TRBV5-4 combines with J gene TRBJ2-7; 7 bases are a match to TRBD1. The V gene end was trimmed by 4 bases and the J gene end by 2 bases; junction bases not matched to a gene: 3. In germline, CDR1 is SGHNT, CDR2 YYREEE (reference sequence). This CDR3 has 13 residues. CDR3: CASSPGTAYEQYF. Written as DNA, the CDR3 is TGTGCCAGCAGCCCGGGGACAGCCTACGAGCAGTACTTC.

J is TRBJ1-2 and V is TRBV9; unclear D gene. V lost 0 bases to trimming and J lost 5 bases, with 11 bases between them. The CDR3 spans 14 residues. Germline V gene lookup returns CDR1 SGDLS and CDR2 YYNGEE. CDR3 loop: CASSVGIGSYGYTF. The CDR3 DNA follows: TGTGCCAGCAGCGTAGGGATAGGATCTTATGGCTACACCTTC.

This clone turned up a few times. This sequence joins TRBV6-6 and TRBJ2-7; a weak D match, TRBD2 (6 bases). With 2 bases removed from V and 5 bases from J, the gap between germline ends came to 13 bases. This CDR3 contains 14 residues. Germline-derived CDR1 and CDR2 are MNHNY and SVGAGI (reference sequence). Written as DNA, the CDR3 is TGTGCCAGCAGTTACGGGCAGGGAGGCGACGAGCAGTACTTC. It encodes CASSYGQGGDEQYF.

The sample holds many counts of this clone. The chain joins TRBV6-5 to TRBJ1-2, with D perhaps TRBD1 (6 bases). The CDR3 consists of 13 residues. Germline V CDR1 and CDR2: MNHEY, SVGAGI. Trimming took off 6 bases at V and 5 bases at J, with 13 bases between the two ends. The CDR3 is CASSEGVAYGYTF. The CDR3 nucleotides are TGTGCCAGCAGCGAGGGGGTGGCTTATGGCTACACCTTC.

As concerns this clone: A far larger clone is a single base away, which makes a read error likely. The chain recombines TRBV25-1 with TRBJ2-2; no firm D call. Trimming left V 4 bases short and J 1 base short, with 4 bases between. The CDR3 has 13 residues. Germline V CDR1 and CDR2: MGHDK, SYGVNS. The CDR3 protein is CASSAQNTGELFF. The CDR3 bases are TGTGCCAGCAGTGCGCAGAACACCGGGGAGCTGTTTTTT.

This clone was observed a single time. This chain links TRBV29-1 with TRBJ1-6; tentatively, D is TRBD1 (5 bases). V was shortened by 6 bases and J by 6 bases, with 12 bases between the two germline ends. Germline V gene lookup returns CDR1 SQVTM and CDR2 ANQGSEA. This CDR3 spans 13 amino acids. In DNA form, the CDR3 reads TGCAGCGTGCAAGGGACGGGTAATTCACCCCTCCACTTT. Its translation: CSVQGTGNSPLHF.

CDR3 in amino acids: CASSVGLSNQPQHF. The CDR3 DNA reads TGTGCCAGCAGCGTAGGCCTAAGCAATCAGCCCCAGCATTTT. The V and J genes are TRBV6-5 and TRBJ1-5; D call uncertain. The germline V and J ends were trimmed by 6 bases and 1 base, with 10 bases remaining between them. The CDR3 sequence is 14 residues long. CDR1 MNHEY and CDR2 SVGAGI come from the germline V gene.

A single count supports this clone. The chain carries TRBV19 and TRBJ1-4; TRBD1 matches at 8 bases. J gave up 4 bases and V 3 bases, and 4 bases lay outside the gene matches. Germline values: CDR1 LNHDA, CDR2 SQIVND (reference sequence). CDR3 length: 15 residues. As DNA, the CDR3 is TGTGCCAGTAGTATCGGGACAGGTTATAATGAAAAACTGTTTTTT. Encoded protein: CASSIGTGYNEKLFF.

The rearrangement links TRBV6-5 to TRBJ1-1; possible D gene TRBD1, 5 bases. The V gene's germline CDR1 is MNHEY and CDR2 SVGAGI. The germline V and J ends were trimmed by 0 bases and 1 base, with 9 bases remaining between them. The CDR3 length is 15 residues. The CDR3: CASSYSAGKNTEAFF. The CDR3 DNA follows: TGTGCCAGCAGTTACTCGGCAGGGAAGAACACTGAAGCTTTCTTT.

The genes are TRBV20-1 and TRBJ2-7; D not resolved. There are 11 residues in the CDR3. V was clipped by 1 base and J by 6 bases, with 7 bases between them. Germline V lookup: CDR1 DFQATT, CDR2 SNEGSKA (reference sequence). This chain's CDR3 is CSARVRSEQYF. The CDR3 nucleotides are TGCAGTGCTAGAGTTCGGTCCGAGCAGTACTTC.

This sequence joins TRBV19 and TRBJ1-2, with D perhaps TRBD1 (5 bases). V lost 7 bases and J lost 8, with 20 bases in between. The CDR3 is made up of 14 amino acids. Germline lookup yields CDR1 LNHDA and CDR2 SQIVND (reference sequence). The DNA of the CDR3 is TGTGCCAGTATCGACCCCGGTTGGGGGAGCGGCTACACCTTC. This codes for CASIDPGWGSGYTF.

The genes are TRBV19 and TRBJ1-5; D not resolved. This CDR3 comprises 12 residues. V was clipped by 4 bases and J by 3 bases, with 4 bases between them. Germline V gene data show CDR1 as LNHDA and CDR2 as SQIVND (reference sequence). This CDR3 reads CASSTINQPQHF. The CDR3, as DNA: TGTGCCAGTAGTACGATCAATCAGCCCCAGCATTTT.

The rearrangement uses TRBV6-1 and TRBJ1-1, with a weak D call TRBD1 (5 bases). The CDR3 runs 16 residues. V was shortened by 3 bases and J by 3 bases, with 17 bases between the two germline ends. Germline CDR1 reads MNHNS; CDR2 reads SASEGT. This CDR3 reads CASSDKWGGAYTEAFF. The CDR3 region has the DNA TGTGCCAGCAGTGACAAGTGGGGAGGGGCGTACACTGAAGCTTTCTTT.

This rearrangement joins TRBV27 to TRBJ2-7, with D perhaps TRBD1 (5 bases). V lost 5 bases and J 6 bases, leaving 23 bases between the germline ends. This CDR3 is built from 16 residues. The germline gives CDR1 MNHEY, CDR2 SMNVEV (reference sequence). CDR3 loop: CASSGSPGSRSGEQYF. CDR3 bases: TGTGCCAGCAGTGGGTCTCCAGGGTCCAGGTCGGGCGAGCAGTACTTC.

The CDR3 nucleotides are TGTGCCAGTTCCAGGGGCCATGGCGCTGAAGCTTTCTTT. Encoded protein: CASSRGHGAEAFF. The rearrangement links TRBV12-3 or TRBV12-4 to TRBJ1-1; TRBD1 might be the D (6 bases). There are 13 residues in the CDR3. The V end was cut by 9 bases, the J end by 6 bases, with 17 bases between.

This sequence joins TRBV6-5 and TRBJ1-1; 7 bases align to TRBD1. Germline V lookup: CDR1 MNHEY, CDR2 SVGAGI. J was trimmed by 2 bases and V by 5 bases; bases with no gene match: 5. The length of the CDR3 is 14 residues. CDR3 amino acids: CASSRQGGNTEAFF. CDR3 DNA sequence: TGTGCCAGCAGTAGACAGGGAGGAAACACTGAAGCTTTCTTT.

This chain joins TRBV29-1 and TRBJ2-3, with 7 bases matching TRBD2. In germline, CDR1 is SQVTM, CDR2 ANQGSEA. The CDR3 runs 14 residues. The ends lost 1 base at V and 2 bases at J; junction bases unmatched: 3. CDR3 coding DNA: TGCAGCGTTGAAGGGCGGGAGTCCACAGATACGCAGTATTTT. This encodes CSVEGRESTDTQYF.

This CDR3 reads CASSPFGTSGAKETQYF. The CDR3 DNA follows: TGTGCCAGCAGCCCCTTCGGGACTAGCGGGGCGAAAGAGACCCAGTACTTC. J is TRBJ2-5 and V is TRBV9; 13 bases are a match to TRBD2. The ends lost 4 bases at V and 3 bases at J; junction bases unmatched: 9. There are 17 residues in the CDR3. The germline V gene encodes CDR1 SGDLS and CDR2 YYNGEE.